The clone carrying this T cell receptor beta chain showed up just a few times. The target antigen is unknown. The table came from immunoSEQ multiplex PCR; TCRdb's copy has only in-frame clones and leaves some out. The sample records 70,000 to 75,000 clones, about 89% being singletons. Germline lookup yields CDR1 SGHDN and CDR2 FVKESK. The CDR3 runs to 13 residues. V lost 4 bases and J lost 4, with 11 bases in between. The data were taken from a study of graft-versus-host responses after intestinal transplantation. Whole-study context: Anti-thymocyte globulin induction was given to all recipients, followed by tacrolimus and steroids for roughly three years.

Overall study results and limits: The recipient marrow held GvH clones, and some of them showed up first in ileum or blood. After transplant, early declines in HvG clones were associated with peak levels of circulating GvH clones.

This TCR came from a human donor who received an intestinal transplant. This sequence joins TRBV14 and TRBJ2-7; tentatively, D is TRBD1 (5 bases). Sequenced here: unstimulated CD8+ T cells sorted from spleen or lymph node cells, sampled before intestinal transplant. CDR3 sequence reads: CASSLMAGYEQYF. CDR3 sequence (DNA): TGTGCCAGCAGCCTTATGGCAGGGTACGAGCAGTACTTC.